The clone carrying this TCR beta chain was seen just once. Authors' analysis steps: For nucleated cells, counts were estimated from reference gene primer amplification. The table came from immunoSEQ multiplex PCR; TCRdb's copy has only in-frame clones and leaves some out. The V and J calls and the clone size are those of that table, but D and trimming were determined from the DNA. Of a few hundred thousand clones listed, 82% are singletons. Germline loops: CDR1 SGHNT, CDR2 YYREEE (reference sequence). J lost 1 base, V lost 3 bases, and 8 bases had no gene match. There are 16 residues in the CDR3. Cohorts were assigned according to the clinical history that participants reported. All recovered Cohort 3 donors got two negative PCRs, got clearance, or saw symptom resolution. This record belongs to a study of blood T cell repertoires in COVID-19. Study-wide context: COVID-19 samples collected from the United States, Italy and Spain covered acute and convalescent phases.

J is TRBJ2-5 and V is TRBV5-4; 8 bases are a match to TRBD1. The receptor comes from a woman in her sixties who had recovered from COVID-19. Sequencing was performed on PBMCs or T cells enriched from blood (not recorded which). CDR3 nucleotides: TGTGCCAGCAGCTCCTGGACAGGGTTAATCCAAGAGACCCAGTACTTC. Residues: CASSSWTGLIQETQYF.